This T cell receptor (beta chain) was identified during a study of T-cell memory formation after mild COVID-19 (dated by TCRdb to about 2021). In the study overall: Most TCR sequence clusters were specific to one of the two donors. Longitudinal TCRalpha and TCRbeta repertoire sequencing tracked T-cell clones expanding and contracting after mild COVID-19 in a couple of donors. The cohort comprised two young, previously healthy adult volunteers, one female and one male. Summary of the overall study and its limitations: Contracting CD4+ clones appeared mostly in the CM and EM memory subsets, whereas CD8+ clones were enriched in EMRA. From day 15 to 85, contracting clones showed balanced CD4/CD8 phenotypes, whereas a second wave of clones that expanded from day 15 to 37 leaned towards CD4+. Some responding clones were detected in pre-infection memory, suggesting pre-existing cross-reactive memory T cells joined the SARS-CoV-2 response. The study covered only a couple of mild cases, and larger cohorts including severe cases with pre-infection samples were considered necessary. SARS-CoV-2 specificity was not confirmed for the second-wave clones peaking on day 37.

Ficoll-Paque density gradient centrifugation was the method used to isolate PBMCs. These reads were obtained on an Illumina NovaSeq 6000. TCRalpha and TCRbeta cDNA libraries were built by 5'RACE with constant-segment primers, adding sample barcodes and unique molecular identifiers. Trizol reagent was used to extract RNA from every sample. Amplification of the libraries took two PCR steps, and the second step added a second sample barcode plus Illumina TruSeq adapters. The libraries were sequenced on an Illumina NovaSeq using 2 x 150 bp paired-end reads. In the source study's methods: Demultiplexing of reads and collapsing into UMI-guided consensus sequences were performed with migec v1.2.7. With mixcr v2.1.11, UMI consensuses were aligned to TRA and TRB V and J templates and assembled into clonotypes. A clonotype was counted as expanded or contracted only when both edgeR and NoisET called the clonotype significant, with the noise models trained on biological replicates. For edgeR calls, the thresholds were a false discovery rate-adjusted p below 0.01 and a log2 fold-change of 1. PCA with hierarchical clustering of max-normalized trajectories of the 1000 most abundant clonotypes was used as exploratory dynamics analysis. Separately sequenced CD4+ and CD8+ repertoires were used to assign the CD4 or CD8 phenotype of responding clones. The public reads were quality trimmed at Q25 with fastp and then assembled into clones with MiXCR by TCRdb, keeping productive beta chains. Merged by CDR3 protein, the rows form single entries marked with the most common genes and DNA. V and J calls and clone size were set by TCRdb, not the authors. This sample comprises about 130,000 distinct CDR3 sequences, 17% of them detected only once. Of the sample, 4.5% to 5.5% is held by the ten largest clones.

Including the terminal cysteine and phenylalanine, the CDR3 comprises 15 residues. Here the CDR3 DNA is all that survives: 45 bases in frame from base 1. CDR1 is given as SGHKS and CDR2 as YYEKEE, both from the germline V gene (reference sequence). Trimming at the junction amounts to 2 bases on V and 1 base on J, and the germline ends lie 10 bases apart. There are a few counts of this clonotype. This clone's antigen is unknown. No much larger clonotype is one base removed from it; base qualities were not supplied. The clonotype was recovered from a man between 18 and 29 years old who had mild COVID-19 (a few samples of this study predate the infection). The sample titles of this study are shuffled in the database, so cell type and time point are left out; the donor was told from shared clones. The sample comprised PBMCs or a T cell subset sorted from them (not recorded which). The sequence joins TRBV5-5 to TRBJ2-4; confidence is insufficient to name the D gene. The CDR3 region has the sequence CASSLGQVAKNIQYF. The DNA is TGTGCCAGCAGCTTAGGGCAGGTCGCCAAAAACATTCAGTACTTC. Outside the CDR3, residues come from the reference TRBV5-5 and TRBJ2-4 proteins, so the full variable domain is: DAGVTQSPTHLIKTRGQQVTLRCSPISGHKSVSWYQQVLGQGPQFIFQYYEKEERGRGNFPDRFSARQFPNYSSELNVNALLLGDSALYLCASSLGQVAKNIQYFGAGTRLSVL.